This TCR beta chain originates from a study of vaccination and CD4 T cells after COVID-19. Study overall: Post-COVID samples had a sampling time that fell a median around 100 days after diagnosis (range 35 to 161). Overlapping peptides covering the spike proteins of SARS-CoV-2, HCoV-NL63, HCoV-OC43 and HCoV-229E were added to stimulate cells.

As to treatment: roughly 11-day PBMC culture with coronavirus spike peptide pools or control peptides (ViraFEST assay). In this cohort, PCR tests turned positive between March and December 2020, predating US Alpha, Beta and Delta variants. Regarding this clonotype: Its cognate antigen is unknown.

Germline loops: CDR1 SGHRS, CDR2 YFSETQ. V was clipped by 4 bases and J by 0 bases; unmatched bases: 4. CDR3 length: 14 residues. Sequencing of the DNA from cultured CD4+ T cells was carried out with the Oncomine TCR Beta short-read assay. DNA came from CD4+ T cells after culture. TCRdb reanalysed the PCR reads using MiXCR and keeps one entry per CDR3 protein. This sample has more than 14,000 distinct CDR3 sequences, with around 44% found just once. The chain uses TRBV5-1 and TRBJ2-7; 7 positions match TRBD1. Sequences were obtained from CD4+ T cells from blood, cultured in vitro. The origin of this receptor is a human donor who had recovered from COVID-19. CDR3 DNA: TGCGCCAGCAGCCCCTGGGACAGCTCCTACGAGCAGTACTTC. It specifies CASSPWDSSYEQYF.